This T cell receptor (beta chain) stems from a study of cytomegalovirus exposure and HLA in healthy donors listed by TCRdb under 2017. Regarding the study in general: According to an earlier analysis of around 600 of the donors, about 179 million T cells yielded 95 million to 140 million unique TCR beta sequences and roughly 280 Gb of sequence data. An early release covering roughly 600 HLA-typed donors comprised approximately 290 gigabases of sequencing data and roughly 85 million unique TCR sequences. The genetic ancestry cluster associated with self-reported Caucasian donors included 80% to 90% of the 398 genotyped donors. The study aimed to test whether cataloging public T cell receptors could reveal signatures of past pathogen exposure. The T cell repertoires of 550 to 850 subjects were profiled by immunosequencing and related to cytomegalovirus serostatus. Besides the first cohort of under 700 subjects, a separate validation cohort made up of 95 to 150 different subjects was used. The study combined high-throughput TCR immunosequencing, statistical association of individual TCRs with disease status, and machine learning to predict cytomegalovirus infection status. To study patterns of TCR occurrence, a later analysis re-analyzed previously published TCR beta repertoires from under 750 donors and added high-resolution HLA genotyping. Rather than drawing on any new phenotypic data, the later analysis identified candidate immune exposures from TCR beta sequences and the way those sequences occurred across donors. An earlier analysis of 587 of the donors used high-throughput TCR beta sequencing to judge whether each TCR beta V gene segment behaved as functional or pseudogenic. Donor age, sex, ethnicity and CMV serostatus were compiled together with the repertoire data. In a later genetic analysis, genome-wide SNP genotypes for 398 of the 666 donors were used, and that subset was treated as a discovery cohort. Every discovery cohort repertoire had been produced on one sequencing platform. HLA typing included class I and class II loci at four-digit resolution. The number of donors typed differed by locus, with roughly 620-640 for A, B, C, DRB1 and DQB1, 522 for DQA1, over 600 for DPA1, and over 400 for DPB1. Because of strong linkage in the cohort, roughly five DR-DQ haplotypes were treated as single units for association and clustering. Across roughly 420 genotyped donors of the cohort, an average of approximately 240,000 unique TCR beta nucleotide sequences per donor were sequenced, and roughly 18% of those sequences were non-productive.

Library prep was done by the immunoSEQ multiplex PCR assay. The multiplex PCR relied on a mix of 60 forward primers for TCR Vbeta segments and 13 reverse primers for TCR Jbeta segments. The CDR3 region of rearranged TCR beta genes was amplified from genomic DNA by a multiplex PCR assay. The Illumina HiSeq System was used to sequence the amplified TCR beta libraries as 87-base-pair reads. As for how the authors treated the data: Across the roughly 640 repertoires, a later analysis counted tens of millions of unique TCR beta chains, around 11 million of which were shared by at least two donors. To remove PCR and sequencing errors, raw reads were error-corrected and collapsed into unique sequences using a nearest-neighbor algorithm that merged closely related sequences. V, D and J gene segments were assigned by aligning CDR3 sequences to IMGT reference sequences. For a sequence to be retained, a match of at least six nucleotides to both a V gene segment and a J gene segment was required. A rearrangement was called productive if the CDR3 had no stop codons and remained in frame with V and J, and every other rearrangement was called non-productive. Following IMGT convention, CDR3 was defined as the stretch from the second conserved V-encoded cysteine to the conserved J-encoded phenylalanine. The earlier analysis of about 500 of the donors excluded sequences that lacked an unambiguous match to a single V gene segment. In an earlier analysis of several hundred of the donors, V segments were called functional above 56.7% productive rearrangements and were called segregating when the between-donor standard deviation exceeded 5%. A statistical classification framework was built for diagnosing cytomegalovirus status from the catalog of TCR beta chain sequences. V and J gene assignment, in a later analysis, came from comparing TCR nucleotide sequences with IMGT/GENE-DB human TR gene sequences. A later analysis assigned CDR3 sequences and most-parsimonious VDJ recombination scenarios with the TCRdist pipeline. In a later analysis, each TCR beta chain was defined by its CDR3 amino acid sequence together with its V-gene family, and reads without a unique V-gene family were excluded. As a way to deal with suspected cross-contamination and a sequencing artifact, a later analysis dropped hundreds of nucleotide sequences that were highly shared and had low generation probability. A later analysis calculated a clonal expansion index for each public chain from normalized within-repertoire ranks of inferred template counts. In a later analysis, generation probabilities were computed with a VDJ recombination model fitted to out-of-frame rearrangements, and the resulting probabilities were checked against IGoR. In a later analysis, hypergeometric tests were used to score TCR-TCR, TCR-HLA and TCR-CMV co-occurrence, with a repertoire-size bias correction applied to TCR pairs. False discovery rates were estimated in a later analysis by permuting HLA or CMV assignments 20 times. In a later analysis, co-occurring TCRs were grouped using DBSCAN, and TCRdist sequence similarity was added for clustering within HLA-allele-positive subsets. Repertoires with fewer than 30,000 or more than 120,000 public chains, plus five repertoires with anomalous nucleotide sharing, were excluded from co-occurrence clustering. Drawn from immuneACCESS, this table holds only the in-frame rearrangements with V and J called that TCRdb kept. Clones are partly lost; checked studies trace under half to an unresolved V gene and leave the rest unexplained. D and trimming were read from the DNA, whereas the V and J calls and clone size are those reported in that table. For this sample the table gives more than 80,000 clones, of which roughly 86% were detected only once. About a tenth of the sample lies in the top ten.

Overall study outcomes, separate from this receptor: A later analysis associated around 16,000 TCR beta sequences with specific HLA alleles at a false discovery rate of 0.05. The authors suggested that the approach could potentially be extended to other disease states and immunological phenotypes. For the cohort, immune exposure information was limited to CMV serostatus. Sequencing depth was assumed to be roughly uniform across donors in the presence/absence analyses, though that assumption may not hold. Because some donors lacked HLA typing at each locus, the association tests relied only on the typed subset. A few of the identified cytomegalovirus-associated TCR beta chains were confirmed in vitro to be specific for cytomegalovirus antigens. A group of highly shared sequence variants was considered likely to be a technical artifact of the sequencing pipeline. A further reported finding was that TCR beta sequences accurately predicted the HLA-A and HLA-B alleles for most subjects in the first cohort. Most CMV-associated TCR beta chains appeared to be HLA-restricted in a later analysis, and the HLA associations seemed to be driven largely by CMV exposure. A later analysis reported that several top co-occurrence clusters appeared linked to parvovirus B19, influenza, CMV and Epstein-Barr virus. Assigning TCR associations to individual alleles was difficult when HLA alleles, especially DR and DQ, strongly co-occurred. The study listed approximately 160 TCR beta chains as associated with cytomegalovirus. Broadly in line with IMGT annotations, most TCR beta V segments showed up in productive rearrangements about 87% or about 30% of the time in an earlier analysis of around 550 of the donors. The 87-base-pair reads could not distinguish some IMGT-functional V segments, including TRBV6-2 and TRBV6-3, so those segments were excluded. A later analysis found that TCR association rates varied across HLA loci, with DRB1 alleles showing the most associated TCRs and HLA-C alleles the fewest. While some public TCRs were present in many individuals, most TCR sequences turned up only very rarely across donors. A later analysis found that HLA-associated TCR beta chains were more clonally expanded and had lower generation probabilities than equally common non-associated chains. Compared with the roughly 700-donor mean, donors in an Asian-associated ancestry cluster had fewer N-insertions in productive TCRs, according to a later genetic analysis. A later genetic analysis associated a missense DCLRE1C variant with V-gene and J-gene trimming of TCR beta chains, and an independent cohort replicated the association. Because counts were too low, about 18 rarely observed V segments, including chromosome 9 orphons, were excluded from the earlier analysis of several hundred of the donors. The classifier was reported to diagnose cytomegalovirus status with high specificity and sensitivity in both the original and validation cohorts. Correlated functional status among segregating V segments might be attributable to linkage disequilibrium, but an unknown experimental factor could not be ruled out. This cohort had only TCR beta chains sequenced, and the lack of alpha or paired-chain data limited which features could be detected.

This clone appeared a few times. It lacks a known antigen. Per-base qualities were not stored, and no clone one base away is much larger. The germline V and J ends show losses of 4 bases and 3 bases respectively, and no gene match explains 11 bases of the junction. CDR1 and CDR2, per the germline V gene (reference sequence), are SGHKS and YYEKEE. The CDR3 numbers 17 residues from cysteine through phenylalanine. Of the read, only the CDR3 DNA is kept; its 51 bases are in frame from base 1. In total, approximately 690 healthy bone marrow donors made up the cohort. At the time of sampling, all cohort members were nominally healthy, though unrecorded immune exposures were likely present. The donor tested CMV seropositive and was one of the 289 seropositive cohort members. A peripheral blood sample was collected from each donor, and TCR beta sequencing was performed on peripheral blood mononuclear cells. Genomic DNA extraction from the blood cell samples was performed with the Qiagen DNeasy Blood Extraction Kit.

The chain is encoded by TRBV5-5 joined to TRBJ2-1; a stretch of 9 junction bases matches TRBD2. Sequenced: PBMCs. The sequence derives from a man aged 25-40 years in good health and CMV-seropositive. The nucleotides are TGTGCCAGCAGCAGCTCGGGGGCTAGCGGGAACTACAATGAGCAGTTCTTC. It codes for CASSSSGASGNYNEQFF.